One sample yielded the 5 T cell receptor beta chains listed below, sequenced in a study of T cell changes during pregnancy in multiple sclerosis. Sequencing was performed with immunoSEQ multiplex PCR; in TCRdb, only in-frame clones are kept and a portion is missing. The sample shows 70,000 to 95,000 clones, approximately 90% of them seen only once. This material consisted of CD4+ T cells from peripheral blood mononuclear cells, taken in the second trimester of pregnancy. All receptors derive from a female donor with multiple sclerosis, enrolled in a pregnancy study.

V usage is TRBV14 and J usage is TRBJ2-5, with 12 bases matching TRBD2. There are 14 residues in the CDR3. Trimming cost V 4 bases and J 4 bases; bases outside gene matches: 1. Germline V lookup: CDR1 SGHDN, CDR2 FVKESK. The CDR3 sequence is CASSPGLAGETQYF. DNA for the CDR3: TGTGCCAGCAGCCCGGGACTAGCGGGAGAGACCCAGTACTTC.

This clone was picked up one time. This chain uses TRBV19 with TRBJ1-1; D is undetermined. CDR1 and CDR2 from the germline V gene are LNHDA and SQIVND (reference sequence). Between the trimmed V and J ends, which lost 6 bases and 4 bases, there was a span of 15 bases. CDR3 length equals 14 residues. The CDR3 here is CASRPPGIGTEAFF. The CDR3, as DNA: TGTGCCAGTAGGCCCCCCGGGATCGGCACTGAAGCTTTCTTT. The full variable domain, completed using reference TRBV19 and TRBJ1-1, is DGGITQSPKYLFRKEGQNVTLSCEQNLNHDAMYWYRQDPGQGLRLIYYSQIVNDFQKGDIAEGYSVSREKKESFPLTVTSAQKNPTAFYLCASRPPGIGTEAFFGQGTRLTVV.

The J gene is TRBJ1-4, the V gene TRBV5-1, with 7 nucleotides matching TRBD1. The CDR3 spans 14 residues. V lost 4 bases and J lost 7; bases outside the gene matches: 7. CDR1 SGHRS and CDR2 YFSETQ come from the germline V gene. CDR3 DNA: TGCGCCAGCAGCCTGACAGGGTTCCGTGAAAAACTGTTTTTT. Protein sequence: CASSLTGFREKLFF.

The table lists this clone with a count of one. CDR3: CASSSPDRGNYGYTF. CDR3 DNA: TGTGCCAGCTCCTCCCCGGACAGGGGGAACTATGGCTACACCTTC. The chain carries TRBV18 and TRBJ1-2; 10 bases are shared with TRBD1. Germline CDR1 is KGHSH and CDR2 is LQKENI. The V and J ends lost 6 bases and 2 bases, in that order; junction bases with no gene match: 6. This CDR3 comprises 15 residues.

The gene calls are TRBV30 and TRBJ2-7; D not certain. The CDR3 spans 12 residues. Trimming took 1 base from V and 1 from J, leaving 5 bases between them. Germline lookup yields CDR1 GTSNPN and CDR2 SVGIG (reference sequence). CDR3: CAWSGQSYEQYF. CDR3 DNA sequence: TGTGCCTGGAGTGGGCAATCCTACGAGCAGTACTTC.